This TCR beta chain is drawn from a study of cytomegalovirus exposure and HLA in healthy donors. Study outcomes and limitations: Productive rates of about 87% or about 30% were seen for most TCR beta V segments in an earlier analysis.

60 Vbeta and 13 Jbeta primers were used in PCR. Only in-frame clones appear in the TCRdb table, and some are missing; sequencing was by immunoSEQ multiplex PCR. The sample data list more than 95,000 clones. Healthy bone marrow donors made up the donor group. This CDR3 has 14 residues. CDR1 MNHEY and CDR2 SMNVEV come from the germline V gene (reference sequence). Trimming removed 0 bases from V and 3 bases from J, with 9 bases in between. Points on this clone: Its antigen is undetermined.

This clonotype was sampled from a man aged 18 to 30 in good health and CMV-seronegative. Input material: PBMCs. The V call is TRBV27, the J call TRBJ2-7; perhaps TRBD2 as D (6 bases). The CDR3 DNA follows: TGTGCCAGCAGTTTATCGTGGCGGGGCTACGAGCAGTACTTC. Translated: CASSLSWRGYEQYF.